Following are 14 T cell receptor beta chains from one sample sequenced in a study of blood T cell repertoires in COVID-19. Generated by immunoSEQ multiplex PCR, the TCRdb table keeps only in-frame clones and is missing some. The data hold some 150,000 clones, with more than 65% observed a single time. The material sequenced was peripheral blood. The receptors derive from a woman older than 75 with acute or convalescent COVID-19.

A few counts support this clone. The chain carries TRBV7-2 and TRBJ1-5; 11 positions match TRBD1. Germline assignment: CDR1 SGHTA and CDR2 FQGNSA. V was clipped by 5 bases and J by 3 bases; unmatched bases: 9. This CDR3 has 17 amino acids. For the CDR3, the DNA is TGTGCCAGCAGCCCCCGTCCGGGACAGGGGGACAATCAGCCCCAGCATTTT. Encoded protein: CASSPRPGQGDNQPQHF.

This rearrangement joins TRBV11-2 to TRBJ2-5, with 7 bases that match TRBD2. This CDR3 contains 16 residues. CDR1 is SGHAT, CDR2 FQNNGV, per germline. Unmatched junction bases numbered 6, after V lost 1 base and J lost 1 base. CDR3 in amino acids: CASSLVPGGTQETQYF. As DNA, the CDR3 is TGTGCCAGCAGCTTAGTGCCGGGAGGCACCCAAGAGACCCAGTACTTC.

This clone came up a few times. DNA for the CDR3: TGTGCCTGGAGTGGCACACATGGAAACACCATATATTTT. Residues: CAWSGTHGNTIYF. The rearrangement links TRBV30 to TRBJ1-3; D remains unclear. CDR1 GTSNPN and CDR2 SVGIG come from the germline V gene (reference sequence). The CDR3 runs to 13 residues. V was cut by 1 base and J by 3 bases, with 7 bases left in between.

The chain couples TRBV20-1 to TRBJ2-3, with D unclear. Deletions cut 3 bases from V and 2 bases from J, with 9 bases between. The length of the CDR3 is 13 residues. Germline V gene lookup returns CDR1 DFQATT and CDR2 SNEGSKA (reference sequence). The CDR3 bases are TGCAGTGCTAGTGCTACCGACACAGATACGCAGTATTTT. Translation gives CSASATDTDTQYF.

The CDR3 region has the DNA TGTGCCAGCAGTTTCTTGGCGGGGAGAGTAGGTGAGCAGTTCTTC. Amino acids: CASSFLAGRVGEQFF. The chain links TRBV27 to TRBJ2-1; a possible D gene is TRBD2 (6 bases). CDR3 length: 15 residues. Between the trimmed V and J ends, which lost 3 bases and 9 bases, there was a span of 18 bases. CDR1 MNHEY and CDR2 SMNVEV come from the germline V gene (reference sequence).

This sequence joins TRBV6-5 and TRBJ2-1; 7 nucleotides agree with TRBD2. CDR1 is MNHEY and CDR2 is SVGAGI in the germline V gene. J lost 6 bases, V lost 4 bases, and 9 bases had no gene match. The CDR3 is 15 amino acids. This CDR3 reads CASSLGLAASNEQFF. CDR3 DNA: TGTGCCAGCAGTTTGGGGCTAGCGGCTTCCAATGAGCAGTTCTTC.

The chain couples TRBV11-2 to TRBJ1-3; D uncertain. V was pared by 0 bases and J by 0 bases, with 9 bases between. The CDR3 consists of 16 residues. In germline, CDR1 is SGHAT, CDR2 FQNNGV. The CDR3, as DNA: TGTGCCAGCAGCTTAGACGTGTTCTACTCTGGAAACACCATATATTTT. Protein product: CASSLDVFYSGNTIYF. The full variable domain, rest sourced from reference TRBV11-2 and TRBJ1-3, is EAGVAQSPRYKIIEKRQSVAFWCNPISGHATLYWYQQILGQGPKLLIQFQNNGVVDDSQLPKDRFSAERLKGVDSTLKIQPAKLEDSAVYLCASSLDVFYSGNTIYFGEGSWLTVV.

V usage is TRBV18 and J usage is TRBJ2-1; 9 bases map to TRBD2. Germline V lookup: CDR1 KGHSH, CDR2 LQKENI. V lost 0 bases to trimming and J lost 8 bases; unmatched junction nucleotides: 5. The CDR3 totals 15 residues. CDR3 bases: TGTGCCAGCTCACCACCCAGCGGGAGGTATTATGAGCAGTTCTTC. Residues: CASSPPSGRYYEQFF. The full variable domain, in which reference TRBV18 and TRBJ2-1 provide the parts outside the CDR3, is NAGVMQNPRHLVRRRGQEARLRCSPMKGHSHVYWYRQLPEEGLKFMVYLQKENIIDESGMPKERFSAEFPKEGPSILRIQQVVRGDSAAYFCASSPPSGRYYEQFFGPGTRLTVL.

The chain combines TRBV5-1 with TRBJ1-3, with D unclear. V gave up 5 bases and J gave up 3 bases, with 9 bases separating them. The CDR3 sequence is 13 residues long. The germline V gene has CDR1 SGHRS and CDR2 YFSETQ. CDR3 sequence reads: CASSGGNGNTIYF. CDR3 sequence (DNA): TGCGCCAGCAGTGGCGGCAATGGAAACACCATATATTTT.

The chain carries TRBV12-5 and TRBJ2-3; TRBD2 matches 8 bases. CDR3 length: 13 residues. Germline CDR1 LGHNT, CDR2 FRNRAP. V shed 7 bases, J shed 6 bases, and the junction held 6 bases outside the gene matches. This chain's CDR3 is CASALRGADTQYF. As DNA, the CDR3 is TGTGCTAGTGCCCTGCGGGGGGCCGATACGCAGTATTTT.

This CDR3 is CASSLAPPNSGRGNEQYF. DNA of the CDR3: TGTGCCAGCAGCTTAGCTCCCCCGAACTCGGGCCGCGGGAACGAGCAGTACTTC. The V call is TRBV7-6, the J call TRBJ2-7, with D possibly matching TRBD2 (6 bases). Germline-derived CDR1 and CDR2 are SGHVS and FNYEAQ. CDR3 length: 18 amino acids. The V gene lost 0 bases and the J gene lost 5 bases, with 23 bases spanning the gap. Full variable domain (missing parts from reference TRBV7-6 and TRBJ2-7): GAGVSQSPRYKVTKRGQDVALRCDPISGHVSLYWYRQALGQGPEFLTYFNYEAQQDKSGLPNDRFSAERPEGSISTLTIQRTEQRDSAMYRCASSLAPPNSGRGNEQYFGPGTRLTVT.

The V gene is TRBV5-1, the J gene TRBJ2-2; D is undetermined. This CDR3 region has 15 residues. Germline-derived CDR1 and CDR2 are SGHRS and YFSETQ. Trimming shortened V by 1 base and J by 2 bases, and 9 bases separated the two germline ends. The CDR3 protein is CASSLWASNTGELFF. Written as DNA, the CDR3 is TGCGCCAGCAGCTTGTGGGCCAGCAACACCGGGGAGCTGTTTTTT.

The genes are TRBV18 and TRBJ2-2, with 12 bases matching TRBD2. Per the germline V gene, CDR1 is KGHSH and CDR2 is LQKENI. The V and J ends lost 4 bases and 8 bases, in that order; junction bases with no gene match: 2. The CDR3 loop spans 14 amino acids. The CDR3 DNA sequence: TGTGCCAGCTCACGGACTAGCGGGATAGGGGAGCTGTTTTTT. Its protein is CASSRTSGIGELFF.

This chain links TRBV11-3 with TRBJ2-2; D call uncertain. CDR1 and CDR2 (germline): SGHNT, YENEEA. Trimming stripped 3 bases from V and 0 bases from J, with 14 bases between. This CDR3 is built from 17 residues. The CDR3 spells CASSFLVKLSNTGELFF. The DNA for the CDR3 is TGTGCCAGCAGCTTTTTAGTAAAGCTATCGAACACCGGGGAGCTGTTTTTT.